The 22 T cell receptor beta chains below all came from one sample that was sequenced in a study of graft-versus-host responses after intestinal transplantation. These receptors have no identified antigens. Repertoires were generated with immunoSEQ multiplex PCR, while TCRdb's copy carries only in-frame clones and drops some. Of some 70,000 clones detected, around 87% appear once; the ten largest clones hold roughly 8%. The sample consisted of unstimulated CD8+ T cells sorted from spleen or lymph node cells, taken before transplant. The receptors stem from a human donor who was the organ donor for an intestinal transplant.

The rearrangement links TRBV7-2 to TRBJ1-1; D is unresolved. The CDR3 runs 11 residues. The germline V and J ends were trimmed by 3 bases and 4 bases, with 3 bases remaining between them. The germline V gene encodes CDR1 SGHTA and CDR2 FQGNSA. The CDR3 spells CASSFSTEAFF. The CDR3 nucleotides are TGTGCCAGCAGCTTCAGCACTGAAGCTTTCTTT.

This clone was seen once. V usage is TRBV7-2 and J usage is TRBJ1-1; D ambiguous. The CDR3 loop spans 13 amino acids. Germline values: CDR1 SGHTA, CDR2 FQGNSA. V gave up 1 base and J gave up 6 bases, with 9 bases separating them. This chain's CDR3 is CASSLGYGSEAFF. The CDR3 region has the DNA TGTGCCAGCAGCTTAGGATACGGGTCTGAAGCTTTCTTT.

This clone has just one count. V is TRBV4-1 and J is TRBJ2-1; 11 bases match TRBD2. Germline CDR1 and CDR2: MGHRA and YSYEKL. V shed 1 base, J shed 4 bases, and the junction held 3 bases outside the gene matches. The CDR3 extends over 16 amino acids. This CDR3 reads CASSQGASGGYNEQFF. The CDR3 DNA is TGCGCCAGCAGCCAAGGTGCTAGCGGGGGGTACAATGAGCAGTTCTTC.

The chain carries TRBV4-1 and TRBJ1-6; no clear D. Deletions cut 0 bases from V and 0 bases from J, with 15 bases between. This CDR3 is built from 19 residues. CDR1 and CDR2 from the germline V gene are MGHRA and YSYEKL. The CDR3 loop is CASSQDAGPRSSYNSPLHF. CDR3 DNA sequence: TGCGCCAGCAGCCAAGATGCGGGCCCTAGGAGCTCCTATAATTCACCCCTCCACTTT.

The CDR3 DNA follows: TGTGCCAGCAGCTTAGAAGGGACAATAGGAAACACCATATATTTT. Translating it yields CASSLEGTIGNTIYF. This sequence joins TRBV7-2 and TRBJ1-3, with D possibly matching TRBD1 (6 bases). In germline, CDR1 is SGHTA, CDR2 FQGNSA. V was clipped by 1 base and J by 4 bases, with 11 bases between them. There are 15 residues in the CDR3.

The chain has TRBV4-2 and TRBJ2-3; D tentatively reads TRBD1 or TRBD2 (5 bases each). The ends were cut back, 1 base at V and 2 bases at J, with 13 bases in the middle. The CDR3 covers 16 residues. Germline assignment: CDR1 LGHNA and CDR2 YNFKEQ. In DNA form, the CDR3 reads TGTGCCAGCAGCCAAGCCTCCGGGACGGCCACAGATACGCAGTATTTT. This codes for CASSQASGTATDTQYF.

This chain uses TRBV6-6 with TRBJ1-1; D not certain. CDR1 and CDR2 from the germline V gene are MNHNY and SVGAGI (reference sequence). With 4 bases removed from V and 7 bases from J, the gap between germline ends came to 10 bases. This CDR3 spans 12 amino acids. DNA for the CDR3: TGTGCCAGCAGTTTGGACGGCATTGAAGCTTTCTTT. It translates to CASSLDGIEAFF.

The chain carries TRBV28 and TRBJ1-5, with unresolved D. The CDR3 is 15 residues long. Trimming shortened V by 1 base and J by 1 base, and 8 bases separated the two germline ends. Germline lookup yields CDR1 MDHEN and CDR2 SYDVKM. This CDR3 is CASSLYEESNQPQHF. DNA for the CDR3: TGTGCCAGCAGTTTATACGAGGAAAGCAATCAGCCCCAGCATTTT.

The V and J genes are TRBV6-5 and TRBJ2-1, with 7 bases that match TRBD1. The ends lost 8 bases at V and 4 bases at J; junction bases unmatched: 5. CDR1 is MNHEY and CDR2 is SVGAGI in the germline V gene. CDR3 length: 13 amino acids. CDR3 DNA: TGTGCCAGCGGGGCAGGGGGTTACAATGAGCAGTTCTTC. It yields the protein CASGAGGYNEQFF.

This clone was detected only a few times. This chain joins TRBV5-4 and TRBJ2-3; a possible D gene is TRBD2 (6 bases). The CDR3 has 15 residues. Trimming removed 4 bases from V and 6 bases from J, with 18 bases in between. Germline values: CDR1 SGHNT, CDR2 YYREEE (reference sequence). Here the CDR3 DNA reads TGTGCCAGCAGCCCAAGGGTGGGGGGATGGGATACGCAGTATTTT. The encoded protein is CASSPRVGGWDTQYF. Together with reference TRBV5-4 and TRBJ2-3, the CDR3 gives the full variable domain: ETGVTQSPTHLIKTRGQQVTLRCSSQSGHNTVSWYQQALGQGPQFIFQYYREEENGRGNFPPRFSGLQFPNYSSELNVNALELDDSALYLCASSPRVGGWDTQYFGPGTRLTVL.

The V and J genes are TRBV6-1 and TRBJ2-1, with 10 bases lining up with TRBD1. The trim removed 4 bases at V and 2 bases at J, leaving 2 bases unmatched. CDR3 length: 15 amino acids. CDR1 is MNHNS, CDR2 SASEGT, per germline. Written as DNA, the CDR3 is TGTGCCAGCAGTGCCGGGACAGGGGCCTACAATGAGCAGTTCTTC. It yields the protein CASSAGTGAYNEQFF.

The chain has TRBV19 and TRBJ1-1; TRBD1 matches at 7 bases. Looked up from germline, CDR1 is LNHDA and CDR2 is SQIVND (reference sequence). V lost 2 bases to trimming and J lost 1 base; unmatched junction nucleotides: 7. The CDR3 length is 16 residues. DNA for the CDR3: TGTGCCAGTAGTATACGAGGGGGCGCAGGGAACACTGAAGCTTTCTTT. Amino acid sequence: CASSIRGGAGNTEAFF. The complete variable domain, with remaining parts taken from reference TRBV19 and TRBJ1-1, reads DGGITQSPKYLFRKEGQNVTLSCEQNLNHDAMYWYRQDPGQGLRLIYYSQIVNDFQKGDIAEGYSVSREKKESFPLTVTSAQKNPTAFYLCASSIRGGAGNTEAFFGQGTRLTVV.

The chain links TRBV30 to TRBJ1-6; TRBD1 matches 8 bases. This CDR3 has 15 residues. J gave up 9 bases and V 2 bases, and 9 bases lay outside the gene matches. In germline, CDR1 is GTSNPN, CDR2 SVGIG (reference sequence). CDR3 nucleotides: TGTGCCTGGAGTCTCACAGGGGGTAGGAGTTCACCCCTCCACTTT. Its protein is CAWSLTGGRSSPLHF.

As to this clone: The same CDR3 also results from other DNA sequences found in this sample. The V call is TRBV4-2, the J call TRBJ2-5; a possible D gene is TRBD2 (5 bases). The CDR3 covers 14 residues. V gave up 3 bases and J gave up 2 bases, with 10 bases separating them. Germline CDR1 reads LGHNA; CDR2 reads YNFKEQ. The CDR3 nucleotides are TGTGCCAGCAGCCAGGACTGGGGTCAAGAGACCCAGTACTTC. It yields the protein CASSQDWGQETQYF.

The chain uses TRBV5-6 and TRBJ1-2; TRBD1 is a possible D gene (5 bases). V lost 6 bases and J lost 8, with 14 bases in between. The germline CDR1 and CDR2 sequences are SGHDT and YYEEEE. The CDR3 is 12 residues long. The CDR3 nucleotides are TGTGCCAGCACCAGGGAGGAGTCGGGCTACACCTTC. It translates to CASTREESGYTF.

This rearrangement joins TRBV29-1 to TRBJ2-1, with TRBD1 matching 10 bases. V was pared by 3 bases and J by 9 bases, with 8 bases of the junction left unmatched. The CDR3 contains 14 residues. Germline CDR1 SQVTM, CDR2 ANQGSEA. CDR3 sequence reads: CSVEGTGAVGEQFF. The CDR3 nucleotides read TGCAGCGTTGAGGGGACAGGGGCGGTGGGTGAGCAGTTCTTC.

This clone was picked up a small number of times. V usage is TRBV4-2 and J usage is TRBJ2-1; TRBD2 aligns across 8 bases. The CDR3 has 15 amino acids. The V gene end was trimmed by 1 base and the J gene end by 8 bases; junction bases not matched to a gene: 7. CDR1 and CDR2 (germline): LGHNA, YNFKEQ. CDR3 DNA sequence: TGTGCCAGCAGCCAAGCCGCGGGGGGAGTCGATGAGCAGTTCTTC. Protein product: CASSQAAGGVDEQFF.

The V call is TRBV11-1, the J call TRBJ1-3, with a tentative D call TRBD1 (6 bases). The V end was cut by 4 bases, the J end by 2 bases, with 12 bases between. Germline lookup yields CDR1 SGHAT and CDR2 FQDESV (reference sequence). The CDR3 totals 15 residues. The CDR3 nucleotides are TGTGCCAGCAGCTCTAACAGGGCTACTGGAAACACCATATATTTT. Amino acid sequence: CASSSNRATGNTIYF.

CDR3: CASSQDLTPSGGATDTQYF. DNA of the CDR3: TGTGCCAGCAGCCAAGATCTAACCCCTAGCGGGGGGGCTACAGATACGCAGTATTTT. The chain joins TRBV4-2 to TRBJ2-3, with 12 bases matching TRBD2. Losses at the gene ends were 0 bases for V and 3 bases for J; bases not matched to a gene: 10. Germline assignment: CDR1 LGHNA and CDR2 YNFKEQ. The CDR3 is 19 residues long.

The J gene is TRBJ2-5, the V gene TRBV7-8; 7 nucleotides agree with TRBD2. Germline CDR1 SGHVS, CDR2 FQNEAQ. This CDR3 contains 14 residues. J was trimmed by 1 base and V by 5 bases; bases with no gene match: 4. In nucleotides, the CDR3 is TGTGCCAGCAGCCCCCCTAGCGGCCAAGAGACCCAGTACTTC. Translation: CASSPPSGQETQYF.

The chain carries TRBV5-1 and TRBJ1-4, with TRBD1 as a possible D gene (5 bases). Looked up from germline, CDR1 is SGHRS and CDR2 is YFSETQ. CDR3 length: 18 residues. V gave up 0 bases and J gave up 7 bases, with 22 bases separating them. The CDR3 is CASSLAYLGRGEGEKLFF. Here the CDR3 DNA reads TGCGCCAGCAGCTTGGCCTATTTAGGTCGGGGGGAAGGTGAAAAACTGTTTTTT.

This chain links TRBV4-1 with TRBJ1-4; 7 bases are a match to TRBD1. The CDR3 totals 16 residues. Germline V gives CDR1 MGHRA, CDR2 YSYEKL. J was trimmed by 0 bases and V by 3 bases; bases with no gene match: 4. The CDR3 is CASSHPTGATNEKLFF. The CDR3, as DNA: TGCGCCAGCAGCCATCCCACAGGGGCAACTAATGAAAAACTGTTTTTT.